This T cell receptor beta chain derives from a study of Graves' ophthalmopathy and Graves' hyperthyroidism. Clinical symptoms, serum thyroxine, TRAb, thyroid ultrasound and orbital computed tomography were relied on for diagnosis. Out of around 10 ml of fresh peripheral blood, PBMCs were obtained. Of note for this clonotype: Antigen specificity is unknown.

The study amplified TCR beta CDR3 regions using RNA transcripts. First-round RT-PCR relied on HTBI primers, and a second-round multiplex PCR came next. TCRdb ran MiXCR on the multiplex PCR reads and lists one entry per CDR3 protein. The sample lists a few hundred thousand distinct CDR3 sequences; approximately 18% were seen once. Broader study findings: As the model predicted ophthalmopathy progression, it achieved a sensitivity of 70.59% and a specificity of about 72%. Using a 13-signature model, the authors split ophthalmopathy from stable hyperthyroidism, with 87.88% sensitivity and 81.08% specificity.

What was sequenced was peripheral blood. This receptor was identified in an adult woman with stable Graves' hyperthyroidism.

CDR3 DNA sequence: TGTGCCAGCAGTTTAGCAGGGTTGCGCGAGCAGTACTTC. Its protein product is CASSLAGLREQYF. This chain uses TRBV28 with TRBJ2-7, with D perhaps TRBD1 (5 bases). Trimming took 2 bases from V and 6 from J, leaving 11 bases between them. CDR3 length: 13 amino acids. Germline V gives CDR1 MDHEN, CDR2 SYDVKM.